This T cell receptor beta chain is drawn from a study of control samples from healthy donors and cancer patients. The CDR3 is made up of 15 amino acids. Germline CDR1 and CDR2: LGHDT and YNNKEL (reference sequence). Trimming pared 3 bases from V and 4 bases from J, leaving 15 bases between. Measured with immunoSEQ multiplex PCR; TCRdb has only the in-frame clones, and not every one. The table includes over 100,000 clones, 90% detected once. This TCR was recovered from a human donor in good health. The donor label of this sample is uncertain. Sequencing was done on a sample of blood. The chain is built from TRBV3-1 (or the pseudogene TRBV3-2) and TRBJ1-2; D possibly corresponds to TRBD1 (6 bases). The CDR3: CASSHTDRSIYGYTF. The CDR3 coding sequence is TGTGCCAGCAGCCATACCGACAGGTCGATCTATGGCTACACCTTC.